The clone carrying this T cell receptor beta chain was seen ten or more times. The CDR3 sequence is 12 residues long. Looked up from germline, CDR1 is MNHEY and CDR2 is SVGEGT. The junction had 4 bases not matched to a gene; V was cut back by 6 bases and J by 6 bases. The entry originates in a study of human T cells and chemical hapten exposure. Study as a whole: Across the whole study, which lasted about 6 months, patients were given diphenylcyclopropenone on the scalp once a week. TCR yields differed between samples (mainly from small differences in pooled library volume).

The authors' processing: Samples contained a median of approximately 100,000 TCRs, with a range of roughly 20,000 to 700,000. TCRdb called the RACE reads again in MiXCR, with one record for every CDR3 protein. The V and J calls follow TCRdb's processing rather than the paper's. The sample has tens of thousands of distinct CDR3 sequences, 9.5% to 15% seen once; the top ten hold 2% to 3%. The sample's time point: patch test 3, about 24 weeks after DPC sensitization. As to treatment: therapeutic diphenylcyclopropenone sensitization with weekly scalp DPC. The sample here was whole blood, taken in connection with sensitization to the hapten diphenylcyclopropenone (DPC). The chain carries TRBV6-2 or TRBV6-3 and TRBJ2-7, with TRBD2 matching 8 bases. The receptor's source is a man aged 30 to 45 with alopecia areata. Some clones in this sample may be carry-over from other donors' samples. CDR3 in DNA: TGTGCCAGCAGCCGGGGGGGCTCCGAGCAGTACTTC. It yields the protein CASSRGGSEQYF.